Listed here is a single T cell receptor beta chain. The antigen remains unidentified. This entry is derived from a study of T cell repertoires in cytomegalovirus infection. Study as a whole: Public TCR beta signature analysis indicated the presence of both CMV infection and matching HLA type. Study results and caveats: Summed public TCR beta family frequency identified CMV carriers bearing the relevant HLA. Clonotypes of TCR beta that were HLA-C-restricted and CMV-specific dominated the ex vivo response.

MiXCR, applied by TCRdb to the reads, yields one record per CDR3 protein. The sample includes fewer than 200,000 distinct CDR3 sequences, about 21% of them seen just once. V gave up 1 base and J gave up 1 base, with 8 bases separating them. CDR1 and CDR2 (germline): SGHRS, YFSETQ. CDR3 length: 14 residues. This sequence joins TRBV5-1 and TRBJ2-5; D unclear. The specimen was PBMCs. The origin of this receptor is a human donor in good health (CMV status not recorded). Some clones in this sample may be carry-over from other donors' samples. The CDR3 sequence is CASSLWSLQETQYF. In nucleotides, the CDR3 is TGCGCCAGCAGCTTGTGGAGTCTCCAAGAGACCCAGTACTTC.